This T cell receptor (beta chain) was identified during a study of blood T cells in healthy people across ages. Study results and limitations: Per million T cells, TCR beta diversity dropped about linearly as age rose.

This CDR3 is 15 amino acids long. Germline V gives CDR1 SGDLS, CDR2 YYNGEE. V gave up 3 bases and J gave up 2 bases, with 15 bases separating them. Each individual donor underwent a draw of approximately 10 milliliters of peripheral blood. As regards this clonotype: The antigen is unknown.

Using a J-beta primer mix together with a sample-barcoded 5' primer, a second PCR was run for roughly 6 to 11 cycles. A single record per CDR3 protein comes from TCRdb applying MiXCR to the 5' RACE reads. The table records roughly 1,500,000 distinct CDR3 sequences, approximately 42% of them present only once. The source material was blood. The sequence was obtained from a woman in her late teens or twenties in good health. The rearrangement uses TRBV9 and TRBJ2-7; D might be TRBD2 (5 bases). The CDR3 loop reads CASSAAGDETYEQYF. CDR3 DNA: TGTGCCAGCAGCGCCGCCGGGGATGAGACCTACGAGCAGTACTTC. Drawing the rest from reference TRBV9 and TRBJ2-7, the complete variable domain is DSGVTQTPKHLITATGQRVTLRCSPRSGDLSVYWYQQSLDQGLQFLIQYYNGEERAKGNILERFSAQQFPDLHSELNLSSLELGDSALYFCASSAAGDETYEQYFGPGTRLTVT.